These T cell receptor beta chains were read from a single sample in a study of blood T cell repertoires in COVID-19. TCRdb's copy holds only in-frame clones and misses some; the assay was immunoSEQ multiplex PCR. The sample shows 350,000 or so clones, approximately 90% of them seen only once. The sequenced sample was peripheral blood. Every receptor here comes from a woman aged 55 to 70 with COVID-19, enrolled during active disease. CDR3s include the opening cysteine and the closing phenylalanine or tryptophan. Fields, in order: CDR3 protein, CDR3 DNA, J gene, D gene, V gene, clone size. The D gene is left open where the match is weak. Size is omitted from some rows. Given values are once, few, many or a class for expanded clones.

CDR3: CASRGQGTTLSGNQPQHF; DNA: TGTGCCTCAAGAGGACAGGGGACTACGTTGAGTGGCAATCAGCCCCAGCATTTT; J: TRBJ1-5; D: TRBD1; V: TRBV19; size: -
CDR3: CASSSVGQGNTEAFF; DNA: TGTGCCAGTAGTTCTGTGGGACAGGGGAACACTGAAGCTTTCTTT; J: TRBJ1-1; D: TRBD1; V: TRBV19; size: -
CDR3: CASSPTSGGVYEQYF; DNA: TGTGCCAGCAGCCCGACTAGCGGGGGGGTCTACGAGCAGTACTTC; J: TRBJ2-7; D: TRBD2; V: TRBV5-5; size: -
CDR3: CASSPYGKIGEAFF; DNA: TGTGCCAGCAGTCCCTACGGGAAGATTGGTGAAGCTTTCTTT; J: TRBJ1-1; D: -; V: TRBV6-5; size: -
CDR3: CASFITQGWTEAFF; DNA: TGTGCCAGCTTTATAACACAGGGTTGGACTGAAGCTTTCTTT; J: TRBJ1-1; D: -; V: TRBV2; size: -
CDR3: CASSDRQGKKLFF; DNA: TGTGCCAGCAGTGACCGACAGGGGAAAAAACTGTTTTTT; J: TRBJ1-4; D: TRBD1; V: TRBV25-1; size: -
CDR3: CASSSWTGARTQYF; DNA: TGTGCCAGCAGCTCATGGACAGGGGCGCGGACCCAGTACTTC; J: TRBJ2-5; D: TRBD1; V: TRBV3-1/TRBV3-2; size: -
CDR3: CASSGGGQGRNTGELFF; DNA: TGCGCCAGCAGCGGAGGAGGACAGGGACGAAACACCGGGGAGCTGTTTTTT; J: TRBJ2-2; D: TRBD1; V: TRBV5-1; size: -
CDR3: CASTATGGAYEQYF; DNA: TGTGCCAGCACCGCGACAGGGGGCGCGTACGAGCAGTACTTC; J: TRBJ2-7; D: TRBD1; V: TRBV2; size: -
CDR3: CASTDGTGGAGYTF; DNA: TGTGCCAGCACCGATGGAACAGGGGGCGCGGGCTACACCTTC; J: TRBJ1-2; D: TRBD1; V: TRBV2; size: few
CDR3: CASSGVLYNEQFF; DNA: TGTGCCAGTAGCGGGGTTCTCTACAATGAGCAGTTCTTC; J: TRBJ2-1; D: TRBD2; V: TRBV10-3; size: -
CDR3: CASSPGQSFILSHEQYF; DNA: TGTGCCAGCAGCCCTGGACAGTCCTTTATTTTATCCCACGAGCAGTACTTC; J: TRBJ2-7; D: -; V: TRBV7-9; size: -
CDR3: CASSLLQGAVSGAFF; DNA: TGCGCCAGCAGCTTATTACAGGGGGCTGTGAGCGGAGCTTTCTTT; J: TRBJ1-1; D: TRBD1; V: TRBV5-1; size: -
CDR3: CASRIKGTGALNEQFF; DNA: TGTGCCAGCAGAATAAAGGGGACAGGGGCACTCAATGAGCAGTTCTTC; J: TRBJ2-1; D: TRBD1; V: TRBV27; size: -
CDR3: CASSPGTDNSPLHF; DNA: TGTGCCAGCTCACCAGGGACAGACAATTCACCCCTCCACTTT; J: TRBJ1-6; D: TRBD1; V: TRBV18; size: -
CDR3: CASSPGDIPYEQYF; DNA: TGTGCCAGCAGCCCCGGGGACATACCCTACGAGCAGTACTTC; J: TRBJ2-7; D: -; V: TRBV9; size: -
CDR3: CASNGGAGELFF; DNA: TGTGCCAGCAACGGGGGGGCCGGGGAGCTGTTTTTT; J: TRBJ2-2; D: TRBD2; V: TRBV9; size: -
CDR3: CASSPLRIGTDYGYTF; DNA: TGTGCCAGCTCACCACTCCGAATAGGGACAGACTATGGCTACACCTTC; J: TRBJ1-2; D: TRBD1; V: TRBV18; size: -
CDR3: CASSPSGSPGYTF; DNA: TGTGCCAGCAGCCCCTCAGGATCCCCTGGCTACACCTTC; J: TRBJ1-2; D: -; V: TRBV3-1/TRBV3-2; size: -
CDR3: CSVPGGSGANVLTF; DNA: TGCAGCGTGCCAGGGGGCTCTGGGGCCAACGTCCTGACTTTC; J: TRBJ2-6; D: TRBD1; V: TRBV29-1; size: -
CDR3: CASSSGHYYEQYF; DNA: TGTGCCAGCAGCTCGGGACATTACTACGAGCAGTACTTC; J: TRBJ2-7; D: -; V: TRBV11-2; size: -
CDR3: CASSPGQVAQPQHF; DNA: TGTGCCAGCAGCCCAGGACAGGTGGCTCAGCCCCAGCATTTT; J: TRBJ1-5; D: TRBD1; V: TRBV5-6; size: -
CDR3: CASSAQGWTEAFF; DNA: TGTGCCAGCAGCGCACAGGGATGGACTGAAGCTTTCTTT; J: TRBJ1-1; D: -; V: TRBV6-5; size: few
CDR3: CASSVSGGEGNEQFF; DNA: TGCGCCAGCAGCGTGTCAGGGGGCGAAGGCAATGAGCAGTTCTTC; J: TRBJ2-1; D: TRBD1; V: TRBV5-1; size: -
CDR3: CASSSLTGTDRQPQHF; DNA: TGTGCCAGCAGCTCACTCACCGGGACCGACAGGCAGCCCCAGCATTTT; J: TRBJ1-5; D: -; V: TRBV5-6; size: -
CDR3: CASSIPARQGAYEQYF; DNA: TGTGCCAGTAGTATCCCCGCCCGACAGGGGGCCTACGAGCAGTACTTC; J: TRBJ2-7; D: TRBD1; V: TRBV19; size: -
CDR3: CASSYSTGQDTYEQYF; DNA: TGTGCCAGCAGTTACTCGACGGGACAAGACACCTACGAGCAGTACTTC; J: TRBJ2-7; D: -; V: TRBV6-5; size: -
CDR3: CASSPGQNRYEQYF; DNA: TGTGCCAGCAGCCCGGGACAGAATCGCTACGAGCAGTACTTC; J: TRBJ2-7; D: TRBD1; V: TRBV3-1/TRBV3-2; size: -
CDR3: CASSLVGTPESPLHF; DNA: TGCGCCAGCAGCTTGGTCGGGACACCCGAATCACCCCTCCACTTT; J: TRBJ1-6; D: -; V: TRBV5-1; size: -
CDR3: CASSLYEVASTDTQYF; DNA: TGTGCCAGCAGCCTCTATGAAGTAGCCAGCACAGATACGCAGTATTTT; J: TRBJ2-3; D: -; V: TRBV4-2; size: -
CDR3: CASSRRLAGGLETQYF; DNA: TGTGCCAGCAGTCGACGACTAGCGGGGGGGCTGGAGACCCAGTACTTC; J: TRBJ2-5; D: TRBD2; V: TRBV27; size: -
CDR3: CASSHLPGGTEAFF; DNA: TGTGCCAGCAGCCACCTCCCAGGGGGGACTGAAGCTTTCTTT; J: TRBJ1-1; D: TRBD1; V: TRBV3-1/TRBV3-2; size: -
CDR3: CATSARSNQPQHF; DNA: TGTGCCACCAGTGCACGGAGCAATCAGCCCCAGCATTTT; J: TRBJ1-5; D: -; V: TRBV24-1; size: -
CDR3: CASSLAGPTGYTF; DNA: TGTGCCAGCAGCTTAGCGGGCCCGACTGGCTACACCTTC; J: TRBJ1-2; D: -; V: TRBV7-9; size: -
CDR3: CASRTSGPRNEQFF; DNA: TGCGCCAGCAGAACTAGCGGCCCCCGCAATGAGCAGTTCTTC; J: TRBJ2-1; D: TRBD2; V: TRBV5-1; size: -
CDR3: CASSVAGRDNYGYTF; DNA: TGTGCCAGCAGCGTAGCCGGACGGGATAACTATGGCTACACCTTC; J: TRBJ1-2; D: -; V: TRBV9; size: -
CDR3: CASRLQGAQDAEAFF; DNA: TGTGCCAGCAGGTTACAGGGGGCGCAAGACGCTGAAGCTTTCTTT; J: TRBJ1-1; D: TRBD1; V: TRBV7-2; size: -
CDR3: CASSVGTDAYEQYF; DNA: TGTGCCAGCAGTGTCGGGACAGACGCCTACGAGCAGTACTTC; J: TRBJ2-7; D: TRBD1; V: TRBV2; size: few
CDR3: CASSPGGSSYNEQFF; DNA: TGTGCCAGCAGTCCCGGGGGGAGCTCCTACAATGAGCAGTTCTTC; J: TRBJ2-1; D: TRBD2; V: TRBV6-5; size: -
CDR3: CASSLAARNTGELFF; DNA: TGTGCCAGCAGCTTAGCGGCACGGAACACCGGGGAGCTGTTTTTT; J: TRBJ2-2; D: -; V: TRBV7-6; size: -